The next 9 T cell receptor beta chains were all read from a single sample in a study of cytomegalovirus exposure and HLA in healthy donors. Measured with immunoSEQ multiplex PCR; TCRdb has only the in-frame clones, and not every one. This sample has about 65,000 clones, with about 90% found just once. The sequenced sample consisted of PBMCs. Source of these receptors: a woman under 30 in good health and CMV-seronegative.

The J gene is TRBJ2-5, the V gene TRBV7-8, with 7 bases aligning to TRBD2. The CDR3 covers 13 residues. Germline values: CDR1 SGHVS, CDR2 FQNEAQ. After removal of 6 bases from V and 5 bases from J, the junction contained 6 bases not matched to a gene. CDR3 region: CASSRSRGETQYF. In DNA form, the CDR3 reads TGTGCCAGCAGTAGGTCGCGGGGGGAGACCCAGTACTTC.

The chain uses TRBV11-3 and TRBJ2-7; TRBD1 matches at 7 bases. Looked up from germline, CDR1 is SGHNT and CDR2 is YENEEA. With V trimmed by 4 bases and J by 0 bases, 3 bases remained unmatched. The CDR3 totals 14 residues. Written as DNA, the CDR3 is TGTGCCAGCAGCTCCGGGACAGCCTCCTACGAGCAGTACTTC. Its translation is CASSSGTASYEQYF.

The J gene is TRBJ1-1, the V gene TRBV7-9, with no clear D. This CDR3 is built from 14 residues. The germline gives CDR1 SEHNR, CDR2 FQNEAQ (reference sequence). The V gene lost 1 base and the J gene lost 1 base, with 7 bases spanning the gap. CDR3 loop: CASSLVSGNTEAFF. CDR3 in DNA: TGTGCCAGCAGCTTAGTATCCGGGAACACTGAAGCTTTCTTT.

V is TRBV15 and J is TRBJ1-2; 8 nucleotides align to TRBD1. Germline trimming cut 0 bases from V and 6 bases from J; bases unmatched to any gene: 6. The length of the CDR3 is 15 residues. Germline assignment: CDR1 LNHNV and CDR2 YYDKDF (reference sequence). The chain's CDR3 is CATSRDRGQGHGYTF. The CDR3, as DNA: TGTGCCACCAGCAGAGATAGAGGACAGGGTCATGGCTACACCTTC.

Comments on this clone: This sample includes further DNA sequences coding for the same CDR3. The CDR3 loop is CASSETSGGAETQYF. The DNA of the CDR3 is TGTGCCAGCAGTGAAACTAGCGGGGGGGCAGAGACCCAGTACTTC. This rearrangement joins TRBV6-1 to TRBJ2-5, with 13 bases aligning to TRBD2. Germline V CDR1 and CDR2: MNHNS, SASEGT. The CDR3 is 15 amino acids. V was clipped by 2 bases and J by 4 bases; unmatched bases: 1.

This chain joins TRBV11-2 and TRBJ2-5; 9 bases match TRBD1. V lost 5 bases, J lost 11 bases, and 12 bases stayed unmatched. The CDR3 runs 14 residues. Germline CDR1 reads SGHAT; CDR2 reads FQNNGV. CDR3 loop: CASSQNTDRGSQYF. CDR3 DNA sequence: TGTGCCAGCAGCCAAAACACCGACAGGGGGTCTCAGTACTTC.

J is TRBJ2-3 and V is TRBV10-1; 9 nucleotides agree with TRBD2. The germline V gene encodes CDR1 WNHNN and CDR2 SYGVQD (reference sequence). V lost 7 bases and J lost 4; bases outside the gene matches: 12. The CDR3 sequence is 16 residues long. The CDR3 loop is CASIGISGGGSDTQYF. CDR3 bases: TGCGCCAGCATTGGTATTAGCGGGGGAGGGTCAGATACGCAGTATTTT.

The rearrangement joins TRBV21-1 to TRBJ1-4; the table's D call, TRBD1, has no DNA check behind it. TRBV21-1 is a listed pseudogene. The CDR3 consists of 18 residues. CDR3 nucleotides: TGTGCCAGCAGCAAACCTGGCGGACAGAACGCAACTAATGAAAAACTGTTTTTT. It yields the protein CASSKPGGQNATNEKLFF.

The rearrangement links TRBV29-1 to TRBJ2-2; a weak D match, TRBD2 (6 bases). The CDR3 has 13 residues. With 1 base removed from V and 7 bases from J, the gap between germline ends came to 10 bases. Germline V CDR1 and CDR2: SQVTM, ANQGSEA. DNA of the CDR3: TGCAGCGTTGAAGGGGAGGAAGGCGGGGAGCTGTTTTTT. It specifies CSVEGEEGGELFF.